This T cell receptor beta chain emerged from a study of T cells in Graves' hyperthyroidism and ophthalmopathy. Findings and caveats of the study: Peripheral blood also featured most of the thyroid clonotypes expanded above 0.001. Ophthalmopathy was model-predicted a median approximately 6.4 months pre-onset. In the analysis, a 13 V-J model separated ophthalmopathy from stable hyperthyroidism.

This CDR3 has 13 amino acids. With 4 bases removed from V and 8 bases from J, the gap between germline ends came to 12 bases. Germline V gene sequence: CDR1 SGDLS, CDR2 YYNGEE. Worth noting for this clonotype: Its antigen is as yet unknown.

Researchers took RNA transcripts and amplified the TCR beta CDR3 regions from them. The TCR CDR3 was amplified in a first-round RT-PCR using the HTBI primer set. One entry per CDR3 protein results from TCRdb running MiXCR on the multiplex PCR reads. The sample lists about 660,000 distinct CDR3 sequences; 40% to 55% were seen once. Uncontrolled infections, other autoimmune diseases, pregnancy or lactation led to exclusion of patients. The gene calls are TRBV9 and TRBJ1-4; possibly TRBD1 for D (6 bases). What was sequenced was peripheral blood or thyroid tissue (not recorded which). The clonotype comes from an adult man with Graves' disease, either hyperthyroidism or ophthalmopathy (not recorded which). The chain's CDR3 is CASSPGTWEKLFF. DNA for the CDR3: TGTGCCAGCAGCCCGGGGACATGGGAAAAACTGTTTTTT.